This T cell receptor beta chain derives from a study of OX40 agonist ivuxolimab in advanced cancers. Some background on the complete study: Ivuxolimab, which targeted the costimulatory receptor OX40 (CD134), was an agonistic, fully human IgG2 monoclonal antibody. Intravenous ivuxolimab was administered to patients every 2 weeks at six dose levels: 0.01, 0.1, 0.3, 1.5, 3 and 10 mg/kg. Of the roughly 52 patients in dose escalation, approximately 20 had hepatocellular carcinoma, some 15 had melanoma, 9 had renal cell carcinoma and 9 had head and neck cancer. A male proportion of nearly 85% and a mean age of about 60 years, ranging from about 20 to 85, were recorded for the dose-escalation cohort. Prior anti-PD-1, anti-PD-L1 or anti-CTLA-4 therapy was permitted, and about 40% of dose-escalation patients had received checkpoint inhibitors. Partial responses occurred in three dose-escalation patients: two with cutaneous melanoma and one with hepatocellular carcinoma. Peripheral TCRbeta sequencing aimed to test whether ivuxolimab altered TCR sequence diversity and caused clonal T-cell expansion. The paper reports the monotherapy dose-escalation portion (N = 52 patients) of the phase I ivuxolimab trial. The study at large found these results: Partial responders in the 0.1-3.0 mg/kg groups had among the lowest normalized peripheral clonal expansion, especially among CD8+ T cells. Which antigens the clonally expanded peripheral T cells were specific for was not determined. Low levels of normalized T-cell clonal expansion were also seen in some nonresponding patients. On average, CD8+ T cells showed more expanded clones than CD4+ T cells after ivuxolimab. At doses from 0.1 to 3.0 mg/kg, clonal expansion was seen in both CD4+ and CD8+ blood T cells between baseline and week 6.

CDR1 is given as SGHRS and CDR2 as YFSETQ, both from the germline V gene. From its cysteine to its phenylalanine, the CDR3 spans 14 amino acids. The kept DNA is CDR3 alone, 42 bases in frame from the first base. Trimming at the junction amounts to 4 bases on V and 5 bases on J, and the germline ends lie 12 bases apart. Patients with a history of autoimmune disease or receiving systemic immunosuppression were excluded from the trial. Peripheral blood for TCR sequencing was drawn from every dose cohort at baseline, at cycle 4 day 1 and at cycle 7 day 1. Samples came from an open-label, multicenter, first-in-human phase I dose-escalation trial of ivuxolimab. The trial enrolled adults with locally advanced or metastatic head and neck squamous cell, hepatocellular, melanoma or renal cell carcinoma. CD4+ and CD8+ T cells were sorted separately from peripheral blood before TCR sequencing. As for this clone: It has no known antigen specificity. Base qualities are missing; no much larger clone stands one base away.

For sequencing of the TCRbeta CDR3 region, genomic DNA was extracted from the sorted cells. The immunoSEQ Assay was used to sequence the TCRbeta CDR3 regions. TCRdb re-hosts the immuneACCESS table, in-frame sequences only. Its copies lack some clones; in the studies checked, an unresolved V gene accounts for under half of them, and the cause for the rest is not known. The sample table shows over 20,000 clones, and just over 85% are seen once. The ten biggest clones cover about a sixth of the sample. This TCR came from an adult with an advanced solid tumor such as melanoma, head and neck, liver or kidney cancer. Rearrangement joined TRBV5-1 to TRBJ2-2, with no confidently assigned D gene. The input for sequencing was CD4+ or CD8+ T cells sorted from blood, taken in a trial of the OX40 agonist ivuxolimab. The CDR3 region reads CASSLQLRTGELFF. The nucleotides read TGCGCCAGCAGCCTACAGCTTCGTACCGGGGAGCTGTTTTTT.